A single sample gave rise to the 3 T cell receptor beta chains below, sequenced in a study of blood T cell repertoires in COVID-19. The assay was immunoSEQ multiplex PCR, and TCRdb's table has in-frame clones only and misses some. The data contain 200,000 or so clones, 80% to 90% of them singletons. The sequenced sample consisted of peripheral blood. The source of these receptors is an older man with active or convalescent COVID-19.

The V gene is TRBV5-1, the J gene TRBJ1-4; 12 bases line up with TRBD1. From germline, CDR1 is SGHRS and CDR2 YFSETQ. V gave up 3 bases and J gave up 7 bases; unmatched junction bases: 4. The CDR3 has 15 residues. The DNA for the CDR3 is TGCGCCAGCAGCTCCGGGACAGGGGGCTTTGAAAAACTGTTTTTT. Its translation: CASSSGTGGFEKLFF. The full variable domain, its missing parts supplied by reference TRBV5-1 and TRBJ1-4, is KAGVTQTPRYLIKTRGQQVTLSCSPISGHRSVSWYQQTPGQGLQFLFEYFSETQRNKGNFPGRFSGRQFSNSRSEMNVSTLELGDSALYLCASSSGTGGFEKLFFGSGTQLSVL.

In regard to this clone: A much bigger clone sits one base away, suggesting this may be a read error. V is TRBV18 and J is TRBJ1-5, with D possibly TRBD1 on 5 matching bases. Germline V gives CDR1 KGHSH, CDR2 LQKENI. V was cut by 8 bases and J by 2 bases, with 16 bases left in between. The CDR3 length is 15 residues. CDR3 DNA: TGTGCCAGCCCTTTACAGGCGGCTCGCAATCAGCCCCAGCATTTT. Translated, it gives CASPLQAARNQPQHF.

This clone has only one observation. This chain links TRBV18 with TRBJ2-2, with 10 positions matching TRBD2. The CDR3 contains 15 residues. CDR1 is KGHSH and CDR2 is LQKENI in the germline V gene. Trimming at V came to 3 bases and at J to 5 bases, leaving 3 bases not matched to a gene. CDR3 in amino acids: CASSPSSGGTGELFF. The DNA of the CDR3 is TGTGCCAGCTCACCCTCTAGCGGGGGAACCGGGGAGCTGTTTTTT. Based on the CDR3 plus reference TRBV18 and TRBJ2-2, the full variable domain is NAGVMQNPRHLVRRRGQEARLRCSPMKGHSHVYWYRQLPEEGLKFMVYLQKENIIDESGMPKERFSAEFPKEGPSILRIQQVVRGDSAAYFCASSPSSGGTGELFFGEGSRLTVL.